Here is one T cell receptor beta chain with its context. CDR3 size: 14 residues. Trimming shortened V by 0 bases and J by 4 bases, and 9 bases separated the two germline ends. CDR1 ENHRY and CDR2 SYGVKD come from the germline V gene. This sample is drawn from a study of blood T cell repertoires in COVID-19. Looking at the study overall: The United States, Italy and Spain supplied acute and convalescent COVID-19 samples.

The repertoire was sequenced with immunoSEQ multiplex PCR; TCRdb's copy has only in-frame clones and lacks some. The sample yields 150,000 to 200,000 clones, roughly 80% seen once. The V call is TRBV10-3, the J call TRBJ1-1, with a possible D match to TRBD1 (5 bases). Sequenced input: peripheral blood. This receptor was identified in a woman in her twenties or thirties with acute or convalescent COVID-19. This CDR3 reads CAISESGQGTEAFF. CDR3 bases: TGTGCCATCAGTGAGTCGGGCCAGGGCACTGAAGCTTTCTTT.